This TCR beta chain emerged from a study of cytomegalovirus exposure and HLA in healthy donors. The wider study: An early data release held some 85 million unique TCRs from HLA-typed donors.

The primer mix had 60 Vbeta and 13 Jbeta primers. Profiled with immunoSEQ multiplex PCR; TCRdb holds only in-frame clones, not every one. The data contain 120,000 or so clones, about 80% of them singletons. Trimming took off 0 bases at V and 1 base at J, with 8 bases between the two ends. The CDR3 contains 14 residues. Per the germline V gene, CDR1 is SGDLS and CDR2 is YYNGEE. The V call is TRBV9, the J call TRBJ2-7; a possible D gene is TRBD2 (5 bases). Sequenced input: PBMCs. The clonotype was recovered from a woman in her forties or fifties in good health and CMV-seronegative. Here the CDR3 reads CASSVVGDSYEQYF. In DNA, the CDR3 is TGTGCCAGCAGCGTAGTCGGGGATTCCTACGAGCAGTACTTC.